Shown below are 20 T cell receptor beta chains from a single sample sequenced in a study of blood T cell repertoires in COVID-19. Profiled with immunoSEQ multiplex PCR; TCRdb holds only in-frame clones, not every one. The sample contains approximately 220,000 clones, 70% to 90% of which appear only once. The sequencing input was peripheral blood. These receptors all stem from a man aged 50-60 years with acute or convalescent COVID-19.

The chain carries TRBV6-5 and TRBJ2-7, with D possibly matching TRBD2 (5 bases). V was shortened by 0 bases and J by 1 base, with 13 bases between the two germline ends. The germline gives CDR1 MNHEY, CDR2 SVGAGI. The CDR3 is 16 residues long. The CDR3 reads CASSYSTSRGSYEQYF. The CDR3 bases are TGTGCCAGCAGTTACTCGACCAGCCGAGGGTCCTACGAGCAGTACTTC.

This sequence joins TRBV19 and TRBJ1-5; tentatively, D is TRBD1 (5 bases). Trimming removed 7 bases at V and 4 bases at J, with 11 bases between. The germline V gene has CDR1 LNHDA and CDR2 SQIVND (reference sequence). This CDR3 has 13 residues. CDR3 coding DNA: TGTGCCAGTAATCCGGGGGTTAATCAGCCCCAGCATTTT. As protein: CASNPGVNQPQHF. Full variable domain (missing parts from reference TRBV19 and TRBJ1-5): DGGITQSPKYLFRKEGQNVTLSCEQNLNHDAMYWYRQDPGQGLRLIYYSQIVNDFQKGDIAEGYSVSREKKESFPLTVTSAQKNPTAFYLCASNPGVNQPQHFGDGTRLSIL.

This chain links TRBV5-5 with TRBJ2-3, with TRBD1 matching over 7 bases. Germline CDR1 is SGHKS and CDR2 is YYEKEE (reference sequence). This CDR3 comprises 14 residues. V lost 3 bases to trimming and J lost 1 base; unmatched junction nucleotides: 2. The CDR3 DNA reads as TGTGCCAGCAGCTATACAGGGGGCACAGATACGCAGTATTTT. It is translated as CASSYTGGTDTQYF. Based on the CDR3 plus reference TRBV5-5 and TRBJ2-3, the full variable domain is DAGVTQSPTHLIKTRGQQVTLRCSPISGHKSVSWYQQVLGQGPQFIFQYYEKEERGRGNFPDRFSARQFPNYSSELNVNALLLGDSALYLCASSYTGGTDTQYFGPGTRLTVL.

The V gene is TRBV5-5, the J gene TRBJ1-6, with a weak D call TRBD1 (6 bases). The CDR3 is 15 residues long. Between the trimmed V and J ends, which lost 5 bases and 11 bases, there was a span of 20 bases. Germline loops: CDR1 SGHKS, CDR2 YYEKEE (reference sequence). CDR3 DNA sequence: TGTGCCAGCAGTACCCCCGGGGGGCAGGGGCCACCCCTCCACTTT. As protein: CASSTPGGQGPPLHF.

This clone appeared once. The J gene is TRBJ1-5, the V gene TRBV19; D may be TRBD1 (6 bases). The CDR3 extends over 16 amino acids. Germline V lookup: CDR1 LNHDA, CDR2 SQIVND (reference sequence). Trimming cost V 3 bases and J 0 bases, with 12 bases left between them. The CDR3 protein is CASSITGNPSNQPQHF. The CDR3 coding sequence is TGTGCCAGTAGTATTACAGGGAATCCTAGCAATCAGCCCCAGCATTTT.

This chain joins TRBV24-1 and TRBJ2-2; D not resolved. Germline CDR1 is KGHDR and CDR2 is SFDVKD. The V and J ends lost 8 bases and 6 bases respectively, with 21 bases between them. CDR3 length equals 16 residues. The CDR3 is CATIGSVLPTAGELFF. CDR3 nucleotide sequence: TGTGCCACCATCGGGTCGGTCTTACCCACCGCCGGGGAGCTGTTTTTT.

This clone has just one count. The CDR3, as DNA: TGTGCCAGCAGTTCTCCGGGACAGGGCTATGGCTACACCTTC. Encoded protein: CASSSPGQGYGYTF. V usage is TRBV6-5 and J usage is TRBJ1-2, with TRBD1 matching 9 bases. This CDR3 contains 14 residues. Germline assignment: CDR1 MNHEY and CDR2 SVGAGI. Trimming cost V 4 bases and J 4 bases; bases outside gene matches: 4.

This chain uses TRBV5-1 with TRBJ1-4; TRBD1 aligns across 7 bases. This CDR3 spans 17 amino acids. V lost 2 bases to trimming and J lost 4 bases; unmatched junction nucleotides: 11. Germline CDR1 is SGHRS and CDR2 is YFSETQ. CDR3 region: CASSFSIPGQLNEKLFF. The DNA for the CDR3 is TGCGCCAGCAGCTTTTCTATCCCGGGACAGCTTAATGAAAAACTGTTTTTT.

This chain links TRBV4-1 with TRBJ2-1; 11 bases agree with TRBD2. CDR3 length equals 15 residues. Trimming at V came to 3 bases and at J to 7 bases, leaving 5 bases not matched to a gene. From germline, CDR1 is MGHRA and CDR2 YSYEKL. The CDR3 DNA is TGCGCCAGCAGCCACGCGGGACTAGCGGAAAATGAGCAGTTCTTC. It translates to CASSHAGLAENEQFF.

The chain employs TRBV9 and TRBJ1-2; D gene uncertain. Germline CDR1 reads SGDLS; CDR2 reads YYNGEE. The germline V and J ends were trimmed by 2 bases and 8 bases, with 10 bases remaining between them. The length of the CDR3 is 12 residues. The CDR3 DNA reads TGTGCCAGCAGCGTCGCCGGAGGGGGCTACACCTTC. Amino acids: CASSVAGGGYTF.

The rearrangement uses TRBV15 and TRBJ2-7; 10 bases align to TRBD2. After removal of 2 bases from V and 4 bases from J, the junction contained 5 bases not matched to a gene. This CDR3 is built from 15 residues. Germline V gives CDR1 LNHNV, CDR2 YYDKDF (reference sequence). CDR3 bases: TGTGCCACCAGCAGACTAGCGGGGGCGATTTACGAGCAGTACTTC. Amino acids: CATSRLAGAIYEQYF.

The chain employs TRBV6-5 and TRBJ1-4; D gene unclear. The germline gives CDR1 MNHEY, CDR2 SVGAGI. V shed 7 bases and J shed 0 bases, with 6 bases lying between them. CDR3 length equals 13 residues. The CDR3 loop is CASKPATNEKLFF. The DNA for the CDR3 is TGTGCCAGCAAGCCGGCAACTAATGAAAAACTGTTTTTT.

The chain uses TRBV19 and TRBJ1-1; TRBD1 is a possible D gene (5 bases). The V end was cut by 2 bases, the J end by 0 bases, with 10 bases between. The CDR3 consists of 15 residues. CDR1 and CDR2 (germline): LNHDA, SQIVND (reference sequence). The CDR3 is CASSIQSTVNTEAFF. The CDR3 bases are TGTGCCAGTAGTATACAGTCGACAGTGAACACTGAAGCTTTCTTT.

The CDR3 DNA sequence: TGTGCCAGCAGCCAAGGAGGGTACTATGGCTACACCTTC. It codes for CASSQGGYYGYTF. This chain links TRBV14 with TRBJ1-2, with D unresolved. The CDR3 is 13 amino acids. The germline CDR1 and CDR2 sequences are SGHDN and FVKESK. V was pared by 1 base and J by 3 bases, with 6 bases between.

A few counts support this clone. The genes are TRBV2 and TRBJ1-2; D uncertain. Germline V CDR1 and CDR2: SNHLY, FYNNEI. Trimming cost V 7 bases and J 3 bases, with 18 bases left between them. The CDR3 is made up of 15 amino acids. CDR3 loop: CASTDGLAPHYGYTF. For the CDR3, the DNA is TGTGCCAGCACCGATGGACTGGCGCCCCACTATGGCTACACCTTC. The full variable domain, completed using reference TRBV2 and TRBJ1-2, is EPEVTQTPSHQVTQMGQEVILRCVPISNHLYFYWYRQILGQKVEFLVSFYNNEISEKSEIFDDQFSVERPDGSNFTLKIRSTKLEDSAMYFCASTDGLAPHYGYTFGSGTRLTVV.

J is TRBJ2-5 and V is TRBV14; the D gene is possibly TRBD1 (5 bases). V lost 4 bases and J lost 5, with 11 bases in between. The CDR3 is 13 residues long. Germline V gene sequence: CDR1 SGHDN, CDR2 FVKESK. The CDR3 DNA follows: TGTGCCAGCAGCCTGGGGCTGCGGGAGACCCAGTACTTC. Translation gives CASSLGLRETQYF.

The chain uses TRBV7-6 and TRBJ2-3; TRBD2 matches 7 bases. Germline CDR1 reads SGHVS; CDR2 reads FNYEAQ. The CDR3 length is 13 residues. J was trimmed by 3 bases and V by 5 bases; bases with no gene match: 2. CDR3 bases: TGTGCCAGCAGCAGCGGGGTTACAGATACGCAGTATTTT. This sequence encodes CASSSGVTDTQYF.

This clone appeared a single time. The rearrangement joins TRBV5-1 to TRBJ2-1; TRBD2 is a possible D gene (5 bases). This CDR3 is 15 amino acids long. Trimming removed 0 bases from V and 5 bases from J, with 12 bases in between. Germline V gene sequence: CDR1 SGHRS, CDR2 YFSETQ. The CDR3 is CASSLAGLHDNEQFF. In DNA, the CDR3 is TGCGCCAGCAGCTTGGCAGGACTCCATGACAATGAGCAGTTCTTC.

The rearrangement links TRBV7-3 to TRBJ1-6; D perhaps matches TRBD1 (5 bases). V lost 6 bases and J lost 7, with 16 bases in between. This CDR3 spans 15 amino acids. Looked up from germline, CDR1 is SGHTA and CDR2 is FQGTGA. Written as DNA, the CDR3 is TGTGCCAGCAGACTCGGAGGGGCGCGCAATTCACCCCTCCACTTT. Its translation: CASRLGGARNSPLHF.

This rearrangement joins TRBV4-1 to TRBJ1-1; a possible D gene is TRBD1 (5 bases). V was clipped by 3 bases and J by 0 bases, with 20 bases between them. Germline V gene lookup returns CDR1 MGHRA and CDR2 YSYEKL. This CDR3 region has 18 residues. CDR3 nucleotide sequence: TGCGCCAGCAGCCACGCACTCGACAGTACCGATCTGAACACTGAAGCTTTCTTT. This translates into CASSHALDSTDLNTEAFF.